One sample yielded the 3 T cell receptor beta chains listed below, sequenced in a study of Ad26.COV2.S vaccination and SARS-CoV-2 variants. Profiled with immunoSEQ multiplex PCR; TCRdb holds only in-frame clones, not every one. The sample has some 180,000 clones; 87% are singletons. The source material was peripheral blood, sampled after recovery from COVID-19. These receptors came from a human donor who had recovered from COVID-19.

This clone was recorded a few times. V and J are TRBV27 and TRBJ1-1; no clear D gene. CDR3 size: 14 residues. Trimming removed 3 bases from V and 1 base from J, with 9 bases in between. The germline V gene has CDR1 MNHEY and CDR2 SMNVEV (reference sequence). CDR3: CASSFQAQNTEAFF. CDR3 nucleotide sequence: TGTGCCAGCAGTTTCCAAGCCCAGAACACTGAAGCTTTCTTT.

The chain is built from TRBV9 and TRBJ2-3, with a weak D call TRBD2 (6 bases). There are 14 residues in the CDR3. V was clipped by 3 bases and J by 3 bases, with 11 bases between them. The germline V gene has CDR1 SGDLS and CDR2 YYNGEE. The CDR3 reads CASSAEGRTDTQYF. The DNA for the CDR3 is TGTGCCAGCAGCGCTGAGGGGAGGACAGATACGCAGTATTTT. Drawing the rest from reference TRBV9 and TRBJ2-3, the complete variable domain is DSGVTQTPKHLITATGQRVTLRCSPRSGDLSVYWYQQSLDQGLQFLIQYYNGEERAKGNILERFSAQQFPDLHSELNLSSLELGDSALYFCASSAEGRTDTQYFGPGTRLTVL.

The chain uses TRBV4-2 and TRBJ1-3; 7 nucleotides line up with TRBD1. Trimming at V came to 3 bases and at J to 0 bases, leaving 2 bases not matched to a gene. Germline values: CDR1 LGHNA, CDR2 YNFKEQ. This CDR3 comprises 15 residues. The CDR3, as DNA: TGTGCCAGCAGCCAGGACAGGATCTCTGGAAACACCATATATTTT. This gives the protein CASSQDRISGNTIYF.